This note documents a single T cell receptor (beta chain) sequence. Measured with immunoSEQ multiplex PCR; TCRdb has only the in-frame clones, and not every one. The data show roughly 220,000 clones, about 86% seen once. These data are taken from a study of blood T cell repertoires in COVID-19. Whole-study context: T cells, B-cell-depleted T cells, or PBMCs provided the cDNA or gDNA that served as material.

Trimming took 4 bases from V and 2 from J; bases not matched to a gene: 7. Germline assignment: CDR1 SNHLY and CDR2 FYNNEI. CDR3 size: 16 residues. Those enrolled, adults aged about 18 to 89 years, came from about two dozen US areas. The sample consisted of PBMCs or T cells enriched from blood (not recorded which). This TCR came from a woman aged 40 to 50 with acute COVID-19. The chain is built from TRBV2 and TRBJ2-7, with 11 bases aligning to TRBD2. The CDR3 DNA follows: TGTGCCAGCAGTGGGCTAGCGGGAGGAACGACCTACGAGCAGTACTTC. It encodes CASSGLAGGTTYEQYF.